This T cell receptor (beta chain) stems from a study of blood T cell repertoires in COVID-19. This clone occurred once. Assay used: immunoSEQ multiplex PCR; TCRdb lists only in-frame clones, some missing. The sample consists of approximately 260,000 clones, around 90% of them appearing once. The receptor comes from a young woman with acute COVID-19. Sequencing was performed on PBMCs or T cells enriched from blood (not recorded which).

CDR3 in amino acids: CASSLVASSGNTIYF. The CDR3 DNA sequence: TGTGCCAGCAGCTTAGTTGCGAGCTCTGGAAACACCATATATTTT. The chain joins TRBV7-6 to TRBJ1-3; D call uncertain. The CDR3 contains 15 residues. Deletions cut 1 base from V and 0 bases from J, with 7 bases between. Germline lookup yields CDR1 SGHVS and CDR2 FNYEAQ.